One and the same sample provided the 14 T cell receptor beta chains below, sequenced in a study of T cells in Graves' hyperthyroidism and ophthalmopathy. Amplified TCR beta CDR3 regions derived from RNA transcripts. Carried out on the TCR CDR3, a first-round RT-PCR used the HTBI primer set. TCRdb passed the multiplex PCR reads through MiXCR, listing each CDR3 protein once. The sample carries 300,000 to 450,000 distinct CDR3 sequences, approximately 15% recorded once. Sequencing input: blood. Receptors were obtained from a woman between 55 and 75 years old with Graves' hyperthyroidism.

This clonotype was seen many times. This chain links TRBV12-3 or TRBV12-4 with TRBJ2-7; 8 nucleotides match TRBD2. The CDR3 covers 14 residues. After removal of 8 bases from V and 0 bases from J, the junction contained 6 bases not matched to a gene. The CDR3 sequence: CASGSGMSSYEQYF. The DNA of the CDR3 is TGTGCCAGCGGTAGCGGGATGAGCTCCTACGAGCAGTACTTC.

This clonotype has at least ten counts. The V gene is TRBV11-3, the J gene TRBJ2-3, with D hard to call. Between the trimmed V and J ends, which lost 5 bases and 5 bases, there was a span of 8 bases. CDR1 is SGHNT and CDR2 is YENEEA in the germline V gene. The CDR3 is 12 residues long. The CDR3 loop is CASSPSRDTQYF. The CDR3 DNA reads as TGTGCCAGCAGCCCATCGAGAGATACGCAGTATTTT.

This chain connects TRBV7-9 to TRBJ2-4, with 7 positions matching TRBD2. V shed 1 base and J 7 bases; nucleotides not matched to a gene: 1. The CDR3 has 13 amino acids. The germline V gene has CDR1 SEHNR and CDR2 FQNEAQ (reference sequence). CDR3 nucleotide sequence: TGTGCCAGCAGCTTAGTGGGAGGGAACATTCAGTACTTC. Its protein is CASSLVGGNIQYF.

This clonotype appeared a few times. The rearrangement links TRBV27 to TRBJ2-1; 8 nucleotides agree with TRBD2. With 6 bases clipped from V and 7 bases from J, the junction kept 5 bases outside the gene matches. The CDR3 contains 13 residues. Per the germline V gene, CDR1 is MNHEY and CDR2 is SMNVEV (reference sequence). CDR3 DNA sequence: TGTGCCAGCAGCGGGAGGGCCGAAAATGAGCAGTTCTTC. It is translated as CASSGRAENEQFF.

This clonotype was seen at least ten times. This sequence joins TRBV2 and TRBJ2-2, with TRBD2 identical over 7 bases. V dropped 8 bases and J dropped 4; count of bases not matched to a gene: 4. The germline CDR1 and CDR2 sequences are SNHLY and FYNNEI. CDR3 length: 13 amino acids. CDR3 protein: CASGREGTGELFF. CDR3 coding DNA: TGTGCCAGCGGGAGGGAAGGCACCGGGGAGCTGTTTTTT.

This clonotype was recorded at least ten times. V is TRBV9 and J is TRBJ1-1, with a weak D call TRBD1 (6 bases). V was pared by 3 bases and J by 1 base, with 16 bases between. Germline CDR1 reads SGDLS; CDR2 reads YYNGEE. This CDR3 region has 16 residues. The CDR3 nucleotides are TGTGCCAGCAGCGAGGGGGGAGGGGGATGGAACACTGAAGCTTTCTTT. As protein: CASSEGGGGWNTEAFF.

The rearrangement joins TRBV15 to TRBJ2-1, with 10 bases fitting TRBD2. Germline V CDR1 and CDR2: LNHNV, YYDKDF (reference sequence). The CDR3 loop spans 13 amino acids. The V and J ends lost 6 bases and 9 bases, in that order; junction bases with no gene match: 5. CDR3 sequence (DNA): TGTGCCACCAGGGCTAGCGGGAGCTTTGAGCAGTTCTTC. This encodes CATRASGSFEQFF.

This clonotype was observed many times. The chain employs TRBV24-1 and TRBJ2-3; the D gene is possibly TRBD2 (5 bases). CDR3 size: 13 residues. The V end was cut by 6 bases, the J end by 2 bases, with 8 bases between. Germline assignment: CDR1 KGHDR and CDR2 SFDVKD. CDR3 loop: CATSSGDTDTQYF. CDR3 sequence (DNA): TGTGCCACCAGTTCCGGGGACACAGATACGCAGTATTTT.

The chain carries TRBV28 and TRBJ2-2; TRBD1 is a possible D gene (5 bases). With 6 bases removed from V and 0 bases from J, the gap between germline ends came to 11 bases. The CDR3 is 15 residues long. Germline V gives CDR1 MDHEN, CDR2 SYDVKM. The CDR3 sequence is CASSQGAANTGELFF. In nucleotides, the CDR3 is TGTGCCAGCAGCCAAGGGGCAGCGAACACCGGGGAGCTGTTTTTT.

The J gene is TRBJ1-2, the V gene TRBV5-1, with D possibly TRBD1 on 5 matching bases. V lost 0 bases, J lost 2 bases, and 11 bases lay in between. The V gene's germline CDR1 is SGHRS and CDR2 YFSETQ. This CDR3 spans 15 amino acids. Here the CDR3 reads CASSLALGLNYGYTF. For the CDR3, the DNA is TGCGCCAGCAGCTTGGCCCTGGGGCTAAACTATGGCTACACCTTC.

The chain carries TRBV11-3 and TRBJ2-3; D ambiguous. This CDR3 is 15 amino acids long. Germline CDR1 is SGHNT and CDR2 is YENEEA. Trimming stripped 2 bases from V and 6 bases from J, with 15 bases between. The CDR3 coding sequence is TGTGCCAGCAGCTTAACTCCGGTAGCTAGGGATACGCAGTATTTT. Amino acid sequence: CASSLTPVARDTQYF.

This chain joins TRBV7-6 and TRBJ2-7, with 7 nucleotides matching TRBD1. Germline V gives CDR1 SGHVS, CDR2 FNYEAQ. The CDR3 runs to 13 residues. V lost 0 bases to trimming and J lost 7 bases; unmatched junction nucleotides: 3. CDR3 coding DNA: TGTGCCAGCAGCTTAGCCTACAGGGGAGAGCAGTACTTC. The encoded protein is CASSLAYRGEQYF.

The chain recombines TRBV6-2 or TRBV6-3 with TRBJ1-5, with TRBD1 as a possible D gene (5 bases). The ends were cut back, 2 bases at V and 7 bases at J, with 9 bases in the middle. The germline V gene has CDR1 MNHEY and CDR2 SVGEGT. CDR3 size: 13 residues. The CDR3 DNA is TGTGCCAGCAGTTACATCAGGGTGCAGCCCCAGCATTTT. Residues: CASSYIRVQPQHF.

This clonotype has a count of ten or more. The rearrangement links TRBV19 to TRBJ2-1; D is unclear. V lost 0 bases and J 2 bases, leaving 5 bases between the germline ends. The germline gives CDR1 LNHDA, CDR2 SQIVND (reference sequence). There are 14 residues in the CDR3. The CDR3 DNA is TGTGCCAGTAGTATAGACCCTCCCTACAATGAGCAGTTCTTC. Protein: CASSIDPPYNEQFF.